This TCR beta chain stems from a study of CD8 T cells in Susac syndrome. An amount of RNA that ranged from roughly 0.5 to 1 ug was reverse transcribed with random hexamers. Coverage of TCR beta CDR3 amplification by immunoSEQ multiplex PCR extended to 54 Vbeta and 13 Jbeta. TCRdb re-analysed the immunoSEQ multiplex PCR reads in MiXCR, keeping a single row per CDR3 protein. The sample records about 120,000 distinct CDR3 sequences, 85% to 95% being singletons. The CDR3 runs to 17 residues. V lost 5 bases to trimming and J lost 3 bases, with 19 bases between them. CDR1 is SEHNR and CDR2 is FQNEAQ in the germline V gene (reference sequence). This clonotype has only one observation.

This chain uses TRBV7-9 with TRBJ2-2, with D maybe TRBD1 (5 bases). The TCR originated in a human donor with Susac syndrome. Sequencing input: CD8+ T cells from PBMCs. The CDR3 sequence is CASSGHAFLEDTGELFF. Written as DNA, the CDR3 is TGTGCCAGCAGCGGACATGCGTTCCTAGAGGACACCGGGGAGCTGTTTTTT.